Listed below are T cell receptor beta chains from one sample, sequenced in a study of early T cells in non-severe SARS-CoV-2 infection. TCRdb re-derived calls from the 5' RACE reads in MiXCR, one entry per CDR3 protein. This repertoire shows 30,000 to 35,000 distinct CDR3 sequences, about 4.6% found once; its top ten account for 9.5% to 13%. Sequenced: whole blood. Receptors originate from an adult who was a healthcare worker with PCR-confirmed SARS-CoV-2 infection or an uninfected control (not recorded which). The CDR3 runs from the conserved cysteine through the conserved F or W. D genes are given only for firm matches. Part of the rows lack a size; the others show once, few, many or a class for expanded clones.

j_call | v_call | clone_size | d_call | cdr3_nt | cdr3_aa
TRBJ2-1 | TRBV7-9 | . | . | TGTGCCAGCAGCCCTAGCATATCGTACAATGAGCAGTTCTTC | CASSPSISYNEQFF
TRBJ1-1 | TRBV10-3 | many | TRBD1 | TGTGCCATCAGTTCCGGGACAGGGGGCGGGGACACTGAAGCTTTCTTT | CAISSGTGGGDTEAFF
TRBJ2-3 | TRBV7-2 | many | . | TGTGCCAGCAGCTTAGTAGTGAACGCTCTTCTGGCAGATACGCAGTATTTT | CASSLVVNALLADTQYF
TRBJ1-2 | TRBV6-6 | medium-sized | TRBD1 | TGTGCCAGCAGTTACTCGAACAGGGGGAAGGGCTATGGCTACACCTTC | CASSYSNRGKGYGYTF
TRBJ2-3 | TRBV28 | many | . | TGTGCCAGCAGTTTCCCGCCTGGAGGCACAGATACGCAGTATTTT | CASSFPPGGTDTQYF
TRBJ2-3 | TRBV7-9 | many | . | TGTGCCAGCCGCGGGGACACAGATACGCAGTATTTT | CASRGDTDTQYF
TRBJ2-7 | TRBV29-1 | . | TRBD1 | TGCAGCGTTGGAGGTACAGGGGGTGACTACGAGCAGTACTTC | CSVGGTGGDYEQYF
TRBJ2-3 | TRBV12-3/TRBV12-4 | few | . | TGTGCCAGCGGGAGTACTAGCACAGATACGCAGTATTTT | CASGSTSTDTQYF
TRBJ2-1 | TRBV10-1 | many | TRBD2 | TGCGCCACTCCAGAGGTAACTAGCGGGAACTACAATGAGCAGTTCTTC | CATPEVTSGNYNEQFF
TRBJ1-4 | TRBV12-3/TRBV12-4 | many | . | TGTGCCAGCAGCACTCGGGGGACTAATGAAAAACTGTTTTTT | CASSTRGTNEKLFF
TRBJ2-1 | TRBV9 | many | TRBD2 | TGTGCCAGCAGCGTAAGTCCCTTTTGGACTAGCGCGGGCAATGAGCAGTTCTTC | CASSVSPFWTSAGNEQFF
TRBJ2-2 | TRBV29-1 | . | . | TGCAGCGTTGAAGACGGGAGTACGGTCACCGGGGAGCTGTTTTTT | CSVEDGSTVTGELFF
TRBJ1-3 | TRBV13 | many | . | TGTGCCAGCAGCCTAGATTACTCTGGAAACACCATATATTTT | CASSLDYSGNTIYF
TRBJ2-5 | TRBV29-1 | few | . | TGCAGCGTTCCTAGACCAGAGACCCAGTACTTC | CSVPRPETQYF
TRBJ2-7 | TRBV20-1 | many | . | TGCAGTGCTAGCACGGGGCTGATCTCCTACGAGCAGTACTTC | CSASTGLISYEQYF
TRBJ2-7 | TRBV4-1 | . | TRBD1 | TGCGCCAGCAGCCATCCCGGACAGGGGGGCACCTACGAGCAGTACTTC | CASSHPGQGGTYEQYF